The 5 T cell receptor beta chains below all came from one sample that was sequenced in a study of control samples from healthy donors and cancer patients (dated by TCRdb to 2019 to 2021). The library was built by means of the immunoSEQ multiplex PCR assay. TCRdb re-hosts the immuneACCESS table, in-frame sequences only. Its copies lack some clones; in the studies checked, an unresolved V gene accounts for under half of them, and the cause for the rest is not known. For this sample the table gives 120,000 or so clones, of which around 87% were detected only once. Around 3% of the sample is in the top ten clones. The sequenced sample was blood. Receptors originate from a man in his fifties or sixties in good health.

The chain has TRBV5-1 and TRBJ2-3; 7 bases map to TRBD2. This CDR3 contains 15 residues. V trimming: 0 bases; J trimming: 4 bases; junction bases outside the gene matches: 5. Germline V gives CDR1 SGHRS, CDR2 YFSETQ. The chain's CDR3 is CASSLAGGGSDTQYF. In DNA, the CDR3 is TGCGCCAGCAGCTTGGCCGGGGGAGGGTCAGATACGCAGTATTTT.

This chain joins TRBV5-4 and TRBJ2-3, with TRBD1 identical over 9 bases. Germline CDR1 and CDR2: SGHNT and YYREEE (reference sequence). The V gene end was trimmed by 4 bases and the J gene end by 2 bases; junction bases not matched to a gene: 8. This CDR3 is 16 amino acids long. The DNA for the CDR3 is TGTGCCAGCAGCGGGGGACAGGGAGGGCTCACAGATACGCAGTATTTT. Amino acids: CASSGGQGGLTDTQYF.

The J gene is TRBJ1-4, the V gene TRBV7-9; D is ambiguous. CDR1 is SEHNR and CDR2 is FQNEAQ in the germline V gene (reference sequence). Trimming pared 0 bases from V and 0 bases from J, leaving 5 bases between. This CDR3 has 15 residues. CDR3 sequence: CASSLAQSTNEKLFF. The CDR3 DNA reads as TGTGCCAGCAGCTTAGCCCAGTCAACTAATGAAAAACTGTTTTTT.

This clone was detected once. The genes are TRBV4-1 and TRBJ2-7; 9 bases agree with TRBD1. This CDR3 has 19 amino acids. The V gene end was trimmed by 3 bases and the J gene end by 0 bases; junction bases not matched to a gene: 15. The germline CDR1 and CDR2 sequences are MGHRA and YSYEKL. For the CDR3, the DNA is TGCGCCAGCAGCCAGGCGGGACAGGGCTCTACGGCCAGCTCCTACGAGCAGTACTTC. Translation gives CASSQAGQGSTASSYEQYF.

CDR3: CASSEDEKLFF. DNA of the CDR3: TGTGCCAGTAGTGAGGACGAAAAACTGTTTTTT. This chain joins TRBV19 and TRBJ1-4; no clear D gene. The CDR3 runs to 11 residues. CDR1 is LNHDA, CDR2 SQIVND, per germline (reference sequence). V shed 5 bases and J shed 8 bases, with 6 bases lying between them.